These 7 T cell receptor beta chains originate from one sample sequenced in a study of Graves' ophthalmopathy and Graves' hyperthyroidism. Amplified material comprised TCR beta CDR3 regions derived from RNA transcripts. RT-PCR in the first round used HTBI primers; a second-round multiplex PCR followed. TCRdb processed the multiplex PCR reads anew with MiXCR; each CDR3 protein has one entry. The sample consists of just over 600,000 distinct CDR3 sequences, approximately 22% of them appearing once. The sample consisted of peripheral blood. These receptors originate from a woman aged 18-29 years with stable Graves' hyperthyroidism. Some clones in this sample may be carry-over from other donors' samples.

This clonotype was seen many times. The rearrangement uses TRBV6-2 or TRBV6-3 and TRBJ1-5, with D perhaps TRBD1 (5 bases). V gave up 2 bases and J gave up 4 bases, with 15 bases separating them. Germline assignment: CDR1 MNHEY and CDR2 SVGEGT. The CDR3 covers 16 residues. This CDR3 reads CASSYMTDVFNQPQHF. The DNA of the CDR3 is TGTGCCAGCAGTTACATGACAGATGTTTTTAATCAGCCCCAGCATTTT.

The DNA of the CDR3 is TGCAGTGCCGGAGCCCTAGCGGTTGACATTCAGTACTTC. This translates into CSAGALAVDIQYF. The V call is TRBV20-1, the J call TRBJ2-4, with 7 nucleotides matching TRBD2. CDR3 size: 13 residues. With V trimmed by 6 bases and J by 8 bases, 10 bases remained unmatched. The germline gives CDR1 DFQATT, CDR2 SNEGSKA (reference sequence).

The J gene is TRBJ1-6, the V gene TRBV6-1, with 11 bases that match TRBD1. There are 16 residues in the CDR3. Germline V gene data show CDR1 as MNHNS and CDR2 as SASEGT. Trimming took 3 bases from V and 10 from J; bases not matched to a gene: 8. The CDR3 region is CASSERAGQGGSPLHF. In DNA form, the CDR3 reads TGTGCCAGCAGTGAGAGGGCGGGACAGGGGGGATCACCCCTCCACTTT.

This clonotype was picked up many times. The CDR3 region is CASTLRGAATEAFF. For the CDR3, the DNA is TGTGCCAGCACCTTGAGGGGGGCGGCCACTGAAGCTTTCTTT. The genes are TRBV7-3 and TRBJ1-1; the D gene is possibly TRBD1 (6 bases). Trimming took 7 bases from V and 4 from J, leaving 16 bases between them. The length of the CDR3 is 14 residues. The germline V gene encodes CDR1 SGHTA and CDR2 FQGTGA.

This clonotype was detected many times. The V gene is TRBV6-1, the J gene TRBJ2-5, with a weak D call TRBD2 (6 bases). The CDR3 has 13 residues. The V and J ends lost 4 bases and 5 bases respectively, with 11 bases between them. Germline loops: CDR1 MNHNS, CDR2 SASEGT. The CDR3 coding sequence is TGTGCCAGCAGTGTAGGGGCGGGGGAGACCCAGTACTTC. This codes for CASSVGAGETQYF.

This clonotype was observed many times. This sequence joins TRBV11-2 and TRBJ2-5; perhaps TRBD1 as D (7 bases). This CDR3 contains 18 residues. Germline V CDR1 and CDR2: SGHAT, FQNNGV. V lost 4 bases and J 6 bases, leaving 27 bases between the germline ends. CDR3: CASSSQTGGQGGFQTQYF. In DNA form, the CDR3 reads TGTGCCAGCAGCTCACAAACAGGAGGGCAGGGGGGATTTCAGACCCAGTACTTC.

The chain joins TRBV12-3 or TRBV12-4 to TRBJ2-5, with D hard to call. The CDR3 has 15 residues. Trimming left V 5 bases short and J 0 bases short, with 13 bases between. CDR3 in DNA: TGTGCCAGCAGTCTCAACTACGTGTACCAAGAGACCCAGTACTTC. As protein: CASSLNYVYQETQYF.